This is a list of T cell receptor beta chains from one sample in a study of Graves' ophthalmopathy and Graves' hyperthyroidism. Via MiXCR, TCRdb re-called the multiplex PCR reads, giving one row per CDR3 protein. Of 620,000 or so distinct CDR3 sequences in the sample, about 24% were seen once. Sequenced input: peripheral blood. The origin of the receptors is a woman aged 18-30 years with stable Graves' hyperthyroidism. Some clones in this sample may be carry-over from other donors' samples. Each CDR3 is given with its conserved first and last residue. Fields, in order: V gene, D gene, J gene, clone size, CDR3 DNA, CDR3 protein. A D gene is named only where the DNA matches it firmly. Clone sizes are given selectively: once, few, many, or a class where the clone is expanded.

v_call: TRBV6-5
d_call: .
j_call: TRBJ1-2
clone_size: many
cdr3_nt: TGTGCCAGCAGTTACCCCGCGGGCGTTCAGGGCTACACCTTC
cdr3_aa: CASSYPAGVQGYTF

v_call: TRBV2
d_call: .
j_call: TRBJ1-5
clone_size: .
cdr3_nt: TGTGCCAGCAGTGAAAAGGGGGACCCCTTCCAGCCCCAGCATTTT
cdr3_aa: CASSEKGDPFQPQHF

v_call: TRBV24-1
d_call: TRBD1
j_call: TRBJ2-5
clone_size: few
cdr3_nt: TGTGCCACCAGTGATGGGACAGGGATAGAGACCCAGTACTTC
cdr3_aa: CATSDGTGIETQYF

v_call: TRBV20-1
d_call: TRBD2
j_call: TRBJ2-7
clone_size: .
cdr3_nt: TGCAGTACTCGGGAGGAGGGGTACTCCTACGAGCAGTACTTC
cdr3_aa: CSTREEGYSYEQYF

v_call: TRBV6-5
d_call: TRBD1
j_call: TRBJ1-1
clone_size: medium-sized
cdr3_nt: TGTGCCAGCAGCGGGACAGGGATGACTGAAGCTTTCTTT
cdr3_aa: CASSGTGMTEAFF

v_call: TRBV3-1
d_call: TRBD1
j_call: TRBJ1-2
clone_size: .
cdr3_nt: TGTGCCAGCAGCCCTTGGACAGGGGGGAGATCCGTTGGCTACACCTTC
cdr3_aa: CASSPWTGGRSVGYTF

v_call: TRBV24-1
d_call: .
j_call: TRBJ2-7
clone_size: many
cdr3_nt: TGTGCCACTCTACGGGAGCAGTACTTC
cdr3_aa: CATLREQYF

v_call: TRBV6-2/TRBV6-3
d_call: TRBD2
j_call: TRBJ2-7
clone_size: many
cdr3_nt: TGTGCCAGCAAATCACCCGGGACTAGCGTCTACGAGCAGTACTTC
cdr3_aa: CASKSPGTSVYEQYF

v_call: TRBV28
d_call: .
j_call: TRBJ2-7
clone_size: many
cdr3_nt: TGTGCCAGCACTCCGACAGGTGGTGCCTACGAGCAGTACTTC
cdr3_aa: CASTPTGGAYEQYF

v_call: TRBV29-1
d_call: .
j_call: TRBJ1-2
clone_size: many
cdr3_nt: TGCAGCGTTGAACTGGGGACAAGCTATGGCTACACCTTC
cdr3_aa: CSVELGTSYGYTF

v_call: TRBV27
d_call: .
j_call: TRBJ2-5
clone_size: .
cdr3_nt: TGTGCCAGCAGAAAGGGCAGATCATTGGGGGAGACCCAGTACTTC
cdr3_aa: CASRKGRSLGETQYF

v_call: TRBV7-2
d_call: .
j_call: TRBJ1-2
clone_size: .
cdr3_nt: TGTGCCAGCAGCTTAGCAGCCAGGGGAGGCTACACCTTC
cdr3_aa: CASSLAARGGYTF

v_call: TRBV12-3/TRBV12-4
d_call: TRBD1
j_call: TRBJ2-7
clone_size: many
cdr3_nt: TGTGCCAGCAGTTTAGGGACAGGGGGAGCTTACGAGCAGTACTTC
cdr3_aa: CASSLGTGGAYEQYF

v_call: TRBV6-5
d_call: TRBD1
j_call: TRBJ1-5
clone_size: many
cdr3_nt: TGTGCCAGCAGTTACAGGGGGCCTAATCAGCCCCAGCATTTT
cdr3_aa: CASSYRGPNQPQHF

v_call: TRBV13
d_call: .
j_call: TRBJ2-5
clone_size: .
cdr3_nt: TGTGCCAGCGGGGGGGCGCGGAGACAAGAGACCCAGTACTTC
cdr3_aa: CASGGARRQETQYF

v_call: TRBV2
d_call: .
j_call: TRBJ1-1
clone_size: .
cdr3_nt: TGTGCCAGCAGTGAACAGGGATTCGGCAAAGAAGCTTTCTTT
cdr3_aa: CASSEQGFGKEAFF

v_call: TRBV6-1
d_call: .
j_call: TRBJ1-2
clone_size: .
cdr3_nt: TGTGCCAGCGGGGAACTTTATGGCTACACCTTC
cdr3_aa: CASGELYGYTF

v_call: TRBV7-2
d_call: TRBD1
j_call: TRBJ1-5
clone_size: many
cdr3_nt: TGTGCCAGCAGCCAGCAGGGGGGAACAGAGCCCCAGCATTTT
cdr3_aa: CASSQQGGTEPQHF

v_call: TRBV7-3
d_call: TRBD1
j_call: TRBJ2-7
clone_size: many
cdr3_nt: TGTGCCAGCAGCCCCGGCAGGGGGCTCCTCTACGAGCAGTACTTC
cdr3_aa: CASSPGRGLLYEQYF

v_call: TRBV6-5
d_call: .
j_call: TRBJ1-6
clone_size: .
cdr3_nt: TGTGCCAGCAGTTACTCTTCTGGGTATTGGAATTCACCCCTCCACTTT
cdr3_aa: CASSYSSGYWNSPLHF

v_call: TRBV6-1
d_call: .
j_call: TRBJ2-7
clone_size: .
cdr3_nt: TGTGCCAGCAGTCCGGGAGTAGGTTCCTACGAGCAGTACTTC
cdr3_aa: CASSPGVGSYEQYF

v_call: TRBV12-3/TRBV12-4
d_call: .
j_call: TRBJ1-1
clone_size: many
cdr3_nt: TGTGCCAGCAGTTTACGAAGGAACACTGAAGCTTTCTTT
cdr3_aa: CASSLRRNTEAFF

v_call: TRBV5-1
d_call: .
j_call: TRBJ1-1
clone_size: many
cdr3_nt: TGCGCCAGCAGCTTGGTATTCAGGAACAACACTGAAGCTTTCTTT
cdr3_aa: CASSLVFRNNTEAFF

v_call: TRBV28
d_call: TRBD2
j_call: TRBJ2-5
clone_size: .
cdr3_nt: TGTGCCAGCGATGGGGCTAGCGGGCGGTACCAAGAGACCCAGTACTTC
cdr3_aa: CASDGASGRYQETQYF

v_call: TRBV7-7
d_call: .
j_call: TRBJ2-2
clone_size: .
cdr3_nt: TGTGCTAGCAGCAGATTGGGGACTTCCACCGGGGAGCTGTTTTTT
cdr3_aa: CASSRLGTSTGELFF

v_call: TRBV7-6
d_call: TRBD1
j_call: TRBJ1-2
clone_size: many
cdr3_nt: TGTGCCAGCAGCCCAGGGACAGGGGGAGTGGGCGGCTACACCTTC
cdr3_aa: CASSPGTGGVGGYTF

v_call: TRBV6-5
d_call: .
j_call: TRBJ1-2
clone_size: .
cdr3_nt: TGTGCCAGCAGTTACGGAGCTGCCCGGGATGGCTACACCTTC
cdr3_aa: CASSYGAARDGYTF

v_call: TRBV27
d_call: .
j_call: TRBJ1-5
clone_size: .
cdr3_nt: TGTGCCAGCAGTTTATATGACGGTGTTCAGCCCCAGCATTTT
cdr3_aa: CASSLYDGVQPQHF

v_call: TRBV4-2
d_call: .
j_call: TRBJ1-2
clone_size: many
cdr3_nt: TGTGCCAGCAGCCAAGATCGGGACACGGTCCATGGCTACACCTTC
cdr3_aa: CASSQDRDTVHGYTF

v_call: TRBV18
d_call: .
j_call: TRBJ2-7
clone_size: few
cdr3_nt: TGTGCCAGCTCACCACCTGAGTGGGGCAGATACGAGCAGTACTTC
cdr3_aa: CASSPPEWGRYEQYF

v_call: TRBV20-1
d_call: .
j_call: TRBJ2-7
clone_size: many
cdr3_nt: TGCAGTGCTAGTCGAGGAGGCACATTCGACGAGCAGTACTTC
cdr3_aa: CSASRGGTFDEQYF

v_call: TRBV6-1
d_call: TRBD1
j_call: TRBJ1-5
clone_size: many
cdr3_nt: TGTGCCAGCAGGTTGGGACAGATAAGCAATCAGCCCCAGCATTTT
cdr3_aa: CASRLGQISNQPQHF

v_call: TRBV6-1
d_call: TRBD1
j_call: TRBJ1-3
clone_size: many
cdr3_nt: TGTGCCAGCTTGGGACAGGCGGTCTCTGGAAACACCATATATTTT
cdr3_aa: CASLGQAVSGNTIYF

v_call: TRBV19
d_call: .
j_call: TRBJ2-7
clone_size: .
cdr3_nt: TGTGCCAGTAGTATGTCAGCGGGTGTTTCCTACGAGCAGTACTTC
cdr3_aa: CASSMSAGVSYEQYF

v_call: TRBV6-4
d_call: TRBD1
j_call: TRBJ1-1
clone_size: many
cdr3_nt: TGTGCCAGCAGTATACTAACAGGGGGCGTCACTGAAGCTTTCTTT
cdr3_aa: CASSILTGGVTEAFF

v_call: TRBV19
d_call: .
j_call: TRBJ1-6
clone_size: .
cdr3_nt: TGTGCCAGTAGTATTGCGGCAGGGATTAATTCACCCCTCCACTTT
cdr3_aa: CASSIAAGINSPLHF

v_call: TRBV11-2
d_call: TRBD1
j_call: TRBJ1-2
clone_size: many
cdr3_nt: TGTGCCAGCAGCTTAGATGGAGGGACAGCTATCTTC
cdr3_aa: CASSLDGGTAIF

v_call: TRBV19
d_call: TRBD2
j_call: TRBJ2-2
clone_size: many
cdr3_nt: TGTGCCAGCAGGACTAGCGGGAGGATACATCTCGGGGAGCTGTTTTTT
cdr3_aa: CASRTSGRIHLGELFF

v_call: TRBV11-2
d_call: TRBD2
j_call: TRBJ2-7
clone_size: .
cdr3_nt: TGTGCCAGCAGTCCGGAGGGGGCGGGAGGGTTCTACGAGCAGTACTTC
cdr3_aa: CASSPEGAGGFYEQYF

v_call: TRBV12-3/TRBV12-4
d_call: .
j_call: TRBJ2-7
clone_size: .
cdr3_nt: TGTGCCAGCACTCCCGGGACGGTACCCTACGAGCAGTACTTC
cdr3_aa: CASTPGTVPYEQYF

v_call: TRBV25-1
d_call: TRBD1
j_call: TRBJ2-5
clone_size: many
cdr3_nt: TGTGCCAGCAGCCCGGGACAGCAATCCGGGACCCAGTACTTC
cdr3_aa: CASSPGQQSGTQYF

v_call: TRBV10-3
d_call: .
j_call: TRBJ1-2
clone_size: many
cdr3_nt: TGTGCCATCAGTGAACAGGGCGCCTACATCGGCTACACCTTC
cdr3_aa: CAISEQGAYIGYTF

v_call: TRBV20-1
d_call: .
j_call: TRBJ1-5
clone_size: .
cdr3_nt: TGCAGTGCTAGCCTGACGGGGGTTAGCAATCAGCCCCAGCATTTT
cdr3_aa: CSASLTGVSNQPQHF

v_call: TRBV6-5
d_call: TRBD2
j_call: TRBJ2-5
clone_size: many
cdr3_nt: TGTGCCAGCAGTTACTCGGGGTTAGCGGGGGGGCAAGAGACCCAGTACTTC
cdr3_aa: CASSYSGLAGGQETQYF

v_call: TRBV28
d_call: .
j_call: TRBJ2-7
clone_size: once
cdr3_nt: TGTGCCAGCAGTTCGGCGTTCCTGGGGGAGCAGTACTTC
cdr3_aa: CASSSAFLGEQYF

v_call: TRBV2
d_call: .
j_call: TRBJ2-7
clone_size: .
cdr3_nt: TGTGCCAGCTCCTCCCTCGAGCAGTACTTC
cdr3_aa: CASSSLEQYF

v_call: TRBV28
d_call: .
j_call: TRBJ1-5
clone_size: many
cdr3_nt: TGTGCCAGCAGTTTCGGCGAACACGCCATAAACCAGCCCCAGCATTTT
cdr3_aa: CASSFGEHAINQPQHF

v_call: TRBV6-5
d_call: TRBD1
j_call: TRBJ1-5
clone_size: .
cdr3_nt: TGTGCCAGCAGTTATATTGACCGGGACAGTAATCAGCCCCAGCATTTT
cdr3_aa: CASSYIDRDSNQPQHF

v_call: TRBV5-1
d_call: .
j_call: TRBJ1-6
clone_size: many
cdr3_nt: TGCGCCAGCAGCTTGTCTGAATCACCCCTCCACTTT
cdr3_aa: CASSLSESPLHF

v_call: TRBV10-2
d_call: .
j_call: TRBJ2-6
clone_size: many
cdr3_nt: TGCGCCAGCAGTGAAGGGGGAGGGGCCAACGTCCTGACTTTC
cdr3_aa: CASSEGGGANVLTF

v_call: TRBV30
d_call: .
j_call: TRBJ2-7
clone_size: .
cdr3_nt: TGTGCCTGGAACCCAGACTCAAGCTCCTACGAGCAGTACTTC
cdr3_aa: CAWNPDSSSYEQYF

v_call: TRBV5-4
d_call: .
j_call: TRBJ1-3
clone_size: many
cdr3_nt: TGTGCCAGCAGCTTGGTAGATCGTGACACCATATATTTT
cdr3_aa: CASSLVDRDTIYF